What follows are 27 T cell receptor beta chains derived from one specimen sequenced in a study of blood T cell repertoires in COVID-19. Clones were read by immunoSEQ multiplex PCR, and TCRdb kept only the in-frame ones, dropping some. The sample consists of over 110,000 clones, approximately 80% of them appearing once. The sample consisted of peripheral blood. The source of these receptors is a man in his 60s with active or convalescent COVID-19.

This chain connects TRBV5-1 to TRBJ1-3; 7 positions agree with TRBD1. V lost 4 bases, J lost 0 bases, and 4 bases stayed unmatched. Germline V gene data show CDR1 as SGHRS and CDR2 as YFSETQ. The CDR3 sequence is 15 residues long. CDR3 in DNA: TGCGCCAGCAGCACGGGACAGCTCTCTGGAAACACCATATATTTT. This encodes CASSTGQLSGNTIYF.

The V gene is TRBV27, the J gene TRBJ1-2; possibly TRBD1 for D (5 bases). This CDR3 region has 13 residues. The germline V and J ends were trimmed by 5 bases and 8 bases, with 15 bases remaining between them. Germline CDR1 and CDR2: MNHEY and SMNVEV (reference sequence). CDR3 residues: CASSVREGRGYTF. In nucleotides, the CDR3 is TGTGCCAGCAGTGTTCGGGAGGGACGGGGCTACACCTTC.

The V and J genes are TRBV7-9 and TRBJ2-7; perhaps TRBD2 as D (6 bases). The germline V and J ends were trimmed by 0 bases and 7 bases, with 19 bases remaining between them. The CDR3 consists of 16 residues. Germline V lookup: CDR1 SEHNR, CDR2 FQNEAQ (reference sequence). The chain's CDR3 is CASSLASAGRGREQYV. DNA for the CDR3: TGTGCCAGCAGCTTAGCGTCGGCCGGCCGAGGGAGGGAGCAGTACGTC.

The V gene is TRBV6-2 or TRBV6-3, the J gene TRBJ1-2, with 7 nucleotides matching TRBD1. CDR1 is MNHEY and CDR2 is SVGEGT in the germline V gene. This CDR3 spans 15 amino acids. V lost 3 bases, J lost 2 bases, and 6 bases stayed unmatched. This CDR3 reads CASSYRGQANYGYTF. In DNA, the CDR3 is TGTGCCAGCAGTTATAGAGGACAGGCAAACTATGGCTACACCTTC.

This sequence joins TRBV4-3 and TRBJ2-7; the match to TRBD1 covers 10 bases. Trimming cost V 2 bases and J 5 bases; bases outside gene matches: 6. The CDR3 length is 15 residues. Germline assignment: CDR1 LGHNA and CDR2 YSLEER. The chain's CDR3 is CASSQPGQGIDEQYF. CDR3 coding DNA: TGCGCCAGCAGCCAACCGGGACAGGGGATCGACGAGCAGTACTTC.

For the CDR3, the DNA is TGTGCCAGCAGTTACTCGGGGACAGGGGCTGAAGCTTTCTTT. This codes for CASSYSGTGAEAFF. This chain uses TRBV6-5 with TRBJ1-1; 10 bases match TRBD1. Per germline, CDR1 MNHEY and CDR2 SVGAGI. This CDR3 spans 14 amino acids. The V and J ends lost 0 bases and 6 bases, in that order; junction bases with no gene match: 1.

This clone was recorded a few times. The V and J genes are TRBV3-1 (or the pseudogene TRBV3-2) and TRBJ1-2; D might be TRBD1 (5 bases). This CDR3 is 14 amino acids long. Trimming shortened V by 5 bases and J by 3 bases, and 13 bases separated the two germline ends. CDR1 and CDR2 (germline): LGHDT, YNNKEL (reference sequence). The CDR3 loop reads CASSLDTGDYGYTF. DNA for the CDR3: TGTGCCAGCAGCTTGGACACCGGAGACTATGGCTACACCTTC.

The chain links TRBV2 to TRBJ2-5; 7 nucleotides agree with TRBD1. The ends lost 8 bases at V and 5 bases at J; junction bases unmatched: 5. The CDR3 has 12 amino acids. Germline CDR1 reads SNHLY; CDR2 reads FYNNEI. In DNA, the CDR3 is TGTGCCAGCGGTACAGGGGATGAGACCCAGTACTTC. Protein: CASGTGDETQYF.

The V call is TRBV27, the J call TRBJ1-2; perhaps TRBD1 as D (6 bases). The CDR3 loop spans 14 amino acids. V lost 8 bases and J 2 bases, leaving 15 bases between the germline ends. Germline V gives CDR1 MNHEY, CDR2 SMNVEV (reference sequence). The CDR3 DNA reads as TGTGCCAGCGGCACCGGGACAAAGAACTATGGCTACACCTTC. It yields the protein CASGTGTKNYGYTF.

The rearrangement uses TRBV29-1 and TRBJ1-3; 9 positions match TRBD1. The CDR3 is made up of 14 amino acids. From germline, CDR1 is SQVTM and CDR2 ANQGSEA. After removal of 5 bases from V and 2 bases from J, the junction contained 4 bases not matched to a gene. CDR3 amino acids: CSVSGQGPGNTIYF. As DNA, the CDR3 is TGCAGCGTTTCGGGACAGGGCCCTGGAAACACCATATATTTT.

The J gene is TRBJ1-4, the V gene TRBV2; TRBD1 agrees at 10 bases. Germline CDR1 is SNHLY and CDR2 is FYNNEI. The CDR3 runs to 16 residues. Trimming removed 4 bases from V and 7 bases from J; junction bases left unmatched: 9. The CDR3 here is CASSARGTGAPEKLFF. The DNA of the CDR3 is TGTGCCAGCAGTGCACGAGGGACAGGGGCTCCTGAAAAACTGTTTTTT.

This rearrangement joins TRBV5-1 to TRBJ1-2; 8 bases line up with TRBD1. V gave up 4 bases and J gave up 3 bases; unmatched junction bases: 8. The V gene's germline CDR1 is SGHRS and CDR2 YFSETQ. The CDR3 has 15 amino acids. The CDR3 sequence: CASSRDRGFDYGYTF. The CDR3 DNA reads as TGCGCCAGCAGCCGAGACAGGGGTTTTGACTATGGCTACACCTTC. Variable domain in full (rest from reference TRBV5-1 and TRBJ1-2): KAGVTQTPRYLIKTRGQQVTLSCSPISGHRSVSWYQQTPGQGLQFLFEYFSETQRNKGNFPGRFSGRQFSNSRSEMNVSTLELGDSALYLCASSRDRGFDYGYTFGSGTRLTVV.

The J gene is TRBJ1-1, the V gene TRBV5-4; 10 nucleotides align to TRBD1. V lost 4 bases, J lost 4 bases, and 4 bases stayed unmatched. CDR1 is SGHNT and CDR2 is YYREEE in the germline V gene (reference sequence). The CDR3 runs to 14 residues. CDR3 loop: CASSQTGGGTEAFF. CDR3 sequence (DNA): TGTGCCAGCAGCCAGACAGGGGGCGGCACTGAAGCTTTCTTT.

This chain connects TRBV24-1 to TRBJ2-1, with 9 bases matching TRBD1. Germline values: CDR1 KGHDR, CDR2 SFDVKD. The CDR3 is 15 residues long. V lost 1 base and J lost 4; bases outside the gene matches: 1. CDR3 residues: CATSDFGQGYNEQFF. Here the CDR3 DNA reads TGTGCCACCAGTGATTTCGGACAGGGGTACAATGAGCAGTTCTTC.

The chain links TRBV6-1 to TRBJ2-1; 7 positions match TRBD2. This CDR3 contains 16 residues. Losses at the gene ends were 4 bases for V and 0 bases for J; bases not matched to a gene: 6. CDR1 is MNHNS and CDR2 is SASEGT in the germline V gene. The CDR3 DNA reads TGTGCCAGCAGTGGCGGGACTACAAGCTCCTACAATGAGCAGTTCTTC. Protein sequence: CASSGGTTSSYNEQFF.

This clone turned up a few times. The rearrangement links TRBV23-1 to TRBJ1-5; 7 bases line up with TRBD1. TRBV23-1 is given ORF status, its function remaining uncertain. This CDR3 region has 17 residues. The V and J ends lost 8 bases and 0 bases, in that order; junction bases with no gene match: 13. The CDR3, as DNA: TGCGCCAGCCGTCCTGCTGGGACAGCTAATAGCAATCAGCCCCAGCATTTT. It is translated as CASRPAGTANSNQPQHF.

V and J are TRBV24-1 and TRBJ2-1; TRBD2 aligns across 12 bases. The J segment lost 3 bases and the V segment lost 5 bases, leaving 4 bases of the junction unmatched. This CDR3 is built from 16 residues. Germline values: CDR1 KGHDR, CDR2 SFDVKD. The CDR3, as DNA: TGTGCCACCAGTGGCACGGGACTAGCGGGCTACAATGAGCAGTTCTTC. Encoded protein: CATSGTGLAGYNEQFF.

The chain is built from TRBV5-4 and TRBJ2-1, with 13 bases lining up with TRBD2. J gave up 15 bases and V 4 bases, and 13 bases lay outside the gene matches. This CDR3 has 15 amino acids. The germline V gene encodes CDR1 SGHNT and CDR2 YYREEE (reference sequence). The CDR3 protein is CASSPGTSGIQKGFF. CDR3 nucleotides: TGTGCCAGCAGCCCCGGGACTAGCGGGATCCAAAAGGGGTTCTTC.

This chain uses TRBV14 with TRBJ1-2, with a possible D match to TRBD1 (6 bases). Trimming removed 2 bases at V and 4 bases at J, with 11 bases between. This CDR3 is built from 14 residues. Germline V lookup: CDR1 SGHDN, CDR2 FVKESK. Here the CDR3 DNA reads TGTGCCAGCAGCCAACAGGGGTCTTTCTATGGCTACACCTTC. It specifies CASSQQGSFYGYTF.

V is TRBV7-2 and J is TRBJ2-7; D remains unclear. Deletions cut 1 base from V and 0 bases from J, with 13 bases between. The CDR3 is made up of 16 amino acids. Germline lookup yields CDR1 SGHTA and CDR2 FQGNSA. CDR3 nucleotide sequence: TGTGCCAGCAGCTTAGACCCAGCTGCTAGCTCCTACGAGCAGTACTTC. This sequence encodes CASSLDPAASSYEQYF. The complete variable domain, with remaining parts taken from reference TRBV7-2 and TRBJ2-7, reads GAGVSQSPSNKVTEKGKDVELRCDPISGHTALYWYRQSLGQGLEFLIYFQGNSAPDKSGLPSDRFSAERTGGSVSTLTIQRTQQEDSAVYLCASSLDPAASSYEQYFGPGTRLTVT.

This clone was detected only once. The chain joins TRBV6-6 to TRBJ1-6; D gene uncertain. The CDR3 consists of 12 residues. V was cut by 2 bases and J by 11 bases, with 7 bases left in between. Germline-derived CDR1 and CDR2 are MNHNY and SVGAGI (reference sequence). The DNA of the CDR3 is TGTGCCAGCAGTTACGGACTTACACCCCTCCACTTT. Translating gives CASSYGLTPLHF.

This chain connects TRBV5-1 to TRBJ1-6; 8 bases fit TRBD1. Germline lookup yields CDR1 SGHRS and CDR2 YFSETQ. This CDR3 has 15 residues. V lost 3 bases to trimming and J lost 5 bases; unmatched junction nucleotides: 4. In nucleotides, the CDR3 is TGCGCCAGCAGCTACACGACAGGGGATAATTCACCCCTCCACTTT. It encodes CASSYTTGDNSPLHF.

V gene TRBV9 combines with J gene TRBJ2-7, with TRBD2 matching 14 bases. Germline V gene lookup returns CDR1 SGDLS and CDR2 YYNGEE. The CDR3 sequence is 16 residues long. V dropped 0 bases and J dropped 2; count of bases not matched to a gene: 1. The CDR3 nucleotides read TGTGCCAGCAGCGTAGAGGGACTAGCGGGGGCCTACGAGCAGTACTTC. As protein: CASSVEGLAGAYEQYF.

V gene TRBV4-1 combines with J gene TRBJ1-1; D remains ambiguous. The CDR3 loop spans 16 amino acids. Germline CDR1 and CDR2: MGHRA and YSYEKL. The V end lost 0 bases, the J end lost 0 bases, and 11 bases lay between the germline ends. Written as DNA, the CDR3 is TGCGCCAGCAGCCAAGATACGGGAAAGGTGAACACTGAAGCTTTCTTT. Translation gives CASSQDTGKVNTEAFF.

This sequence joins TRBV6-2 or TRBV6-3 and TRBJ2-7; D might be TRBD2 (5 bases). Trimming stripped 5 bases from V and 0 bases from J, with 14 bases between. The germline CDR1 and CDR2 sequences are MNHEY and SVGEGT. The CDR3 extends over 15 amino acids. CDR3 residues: CASSKGRGVSYEQYF. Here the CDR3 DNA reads TGTGCCAGCAGTAAGGGTCGGGGTGTCTCCTACGAGCAGTACTTC.

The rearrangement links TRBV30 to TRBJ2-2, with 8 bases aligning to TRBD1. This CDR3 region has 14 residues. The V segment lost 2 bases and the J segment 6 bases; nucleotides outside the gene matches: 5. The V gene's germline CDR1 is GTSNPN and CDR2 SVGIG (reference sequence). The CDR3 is CAWSRQGWSGELFF. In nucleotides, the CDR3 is TGTGCCTGGAGTCGACAGGGGTGGTCCGGGGAGCTGTTTTTT.

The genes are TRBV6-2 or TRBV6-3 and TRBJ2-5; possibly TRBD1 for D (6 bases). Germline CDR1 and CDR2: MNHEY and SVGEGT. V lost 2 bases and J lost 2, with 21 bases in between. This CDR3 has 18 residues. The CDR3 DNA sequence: TGTGCCAGCAGTTACCGTCCCGGGACACTTTCGGGACAAGAGACCCAGTACTTC. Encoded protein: CASSYRPGTLSGQETQYF.